The 19 T cell receptor beta chains presented below share a single source sample, sequenced in a study of cytomegalovirus exposure and HLA in healthy donors. The PCR was carried out with 60 Vbeta primers and 13 Jbeta primers. Sequenced by immunoSEQ multiplex PCR; TCRdb stores in-frame clones only, minus some. The sample comprises nearly 95,000 clones, approximately 63% of which are singletons, and roughly 6% rests with the top ten. Sequenced sample: PBMCs. Receptor source: a woman in her twenties or thirties in good health and CMV-seronegative.

This chain links TRBV11-3 with TRBJ2-6; D remains ambiguous. Per the germline V gene, CDR1 is SGHNT and CDR2 is YENEEA. The CDR3 sequence is 15 residues long. Deletions cut 0 bases from V and 0 bases from J, with 3 bases between. CDR3 DNA: TGTGCCAGCAGCTTAGACAGCTCTGGGGCCAACGTCCTGACTTTC. Amino acid sequence: CASSLDSSGANVLTF.

The chain links TRBV11-1 to TRBJ2-2; 14 bases fit TRBD2. The J segment lost 6 bases and the V segment lost 4 bases, leaving 13 bases of the junction unmatched. CDR3 size: 19 residues. Germline CDR1 SGHAT, CDR2 FQDESV (reference sequence). The CDR3 bases are TGTGCCAGCAGCTCCCCATCCGGGACTAGCGGGAGATTGGCCGGGGAGCTGTTTTTT. Its translation: CASSSPSGTSGRLAGELFF.

V usage is TRBV28 and J usage is TRBJ1-1; 7 positions match TRBD1. V trimming: 4 bases; J trimming: 4 bases; junction bases outside the gene matches: 6. The CDR3 totals 14 residues. CDR1 and CDR2 from the germline V gene are MDHEN and SYDVKM. The CDR3 coding sequence is TGTGCCAGCAGTTCCTCCGCAGGGGGCACTGAAGCTTTCTTT. Its translation is CASSSSAGGTEAFF.

This clone was counted between two and nine times. The chain links TRBV9 to TRBJ1-1, with a tentative D call TRBD1 (5 bases). Deletions cut 0 bases from V and 6 bases from J, with 12 bases between. This CDR3 contains 14 residues. Germline loops: CDR1 SGDLS, CDR2 YYNGEE. The chain's CDR3 is CASSVDQQASEAFF. In nucleotides, the CDR3 is TGTGCCAGCAGCGTAGATCAACAGGCTTCTGAAGCTTTCTTT.

The rearrangement joins TRBV19 to TRBJ1-5, with a possible D match to TRBD1 (5 bases). The CDR3 has 13 residues. CDR1 and CDR2 from the germline V gene are LNHDA and SQIVND (reference sequence). Trimming shortened V by 3 bases and J by 6 bases, and 9 bases separated the two germline ends. The CDR3 nucleotides are TGTGCCAGTAGTATCGGGGGGTCTCAGCCCCAGCATTTT. Translating it yields CASSIGGSQPQHF.

The chain links TRBV28 to TRBJ1-1; 7 nucleotides line up with TRBD1. The CDR3 is made up of 16 amino acids. Germline V lookup: CDR1 MDHEN, CDR2 SYDVKM. Trimming cost V 6 bases and J 0 bases; bases outside gene matches: 10. CDR3 in amino acids: CASSKVNRGVNTEAFF. In nucleotides, the CDR3 is TGTGCCAGCAGCAAGGTCAACAGGGGAGTGAACACTGAAGCTTTCTTT.

In its sample, this clone was seen a few times. This sequence joins TRBV9 and TRBJ2-3, with D perhaps TRBD1 (6 bases). Trimming took 2 bases from V and 0 from J, leaving 10 bases between them. CDR1 and CDR2 from the germline V gene are SGDLS and YYNGEE. The CDR3 is 15 residues long. The CDR3 sequence: CASSVTGFSTDTQYF. CDR3 coding DNA: TGTGCCAGCAGCGTTACAGGGTTTAGCACAGATACGCAGTATTTT.

The chain joins TRBV19 to TRBJ2-7, with 7 bases fitting TRBD2. In germline, CDR1 is LNHDA, CDR2 SQIVND (reference sequence). V was clipped by 5 bases and J by 2 bases; unmatched bases: 3. The CDR3 covers 13 residues. The CDR3 loop is CASSLAGAYEQYF. Written as DNA, the CDR3 is TGTGCCAGTAGTCTGGCGGGGGCCTACGAGCAGTACTTC.

A few counts support this clone. This chain connects TRBV4-2 to TRBJ2-2; D is possibly TRBD2 (6 bases). The CDR3 length is 12 residues. Germline values: CDR1 LGHNA, CDR2 YNFKEQ. Trimming cost V 0 bases and J 14 bases, with 10 bases left between them. Here the CDR3 reads CASSQDRRVLFF. CDR3 bases: TGTGCCAGCAGCCAAGATAGGAGGGTCCTGTTTTTT.

The chain recombines TRBV6-1 with TRBJ2-2, with 10 bases fitting TRBD2. V trimming: 6 bases; J trimming: 3 bases; junction bases outside the gene matches: 4. Germline V CDR1 and CDR2: MNHNS, SASEGT. The CDR3 covers 15 residues. The CDR3 bases are TGTGCCAGCAGAAAGACTAGCGGGCACACCGGGGAGCTGTTTTTT. Its translation: CASRKTSGHTGELFF.

This chain links TRBV6-5 with TRBJ1-4; D is unclear. The CDR3 is made up of 14 amino acids. The germline V and J ends were trimmed by 4 bases and 4 bases, with 10 bases remaining between them. From germline, CDR1 is MNHEY and CDR2 SVGAGI. Written as DNA, the CDR3 is TGTGCCAGCAGTTTGTCACCCAGTAATGAAAAACTGTTTTTT. Protein product: CASSLSPSNEKLFF.

This sequence joins TRBV7-2 and TRBJ1-2; the match to TRBD1 covers 7 bases. CDR1 SGHTA and CDR2 FQGNSA come from the germline V gene. The CDR3 runs to 14 residues. Losses at the gene ends were 5 bases for V and 5 bases for J; bases not matched to a gene: 8. DNA for the CDR3: TGTGCCAGCAGCCCCCTGGCAGGGGGGTATGGCTACACCTTC. Amino acid sequence: CASSPLAGGYGYTF.

V usage is TRBV5-4 and J usage is TRBJ1-1, with D unclear. Trimming cost V 4 bases and J 10 bases, with 14 bases left between them. CDR3 length: 12 amino acids. In germline, CDR1 is SGHNT, CDR2 YYREEE (reference sequence). The DNA for the CDR3 is TGTGCCAGCAGCCAATCCGGTGAGGGAGCTTTCTTT. Translating it yields CASSQSGEGAFF.

In its sample, this clone was seen once. J is TRBJ2-5 and V is TRBV28; TRBD2 agrees at 7 bases. The germline V gene encodes CDR1 MDHEN and CDR2 SYDVKM. The CDR3 has 15 residues. V lost 2 bases to trimming and J lost 5 bases; unmatched junction nucleotides: 8. CDR3 bases: TGTGCCAGCAGTTTAATCGGTGCGGGAGAGGAGACCCAGTACTTC. Translated, it gives CASSLIGAGEETQYF.

The chain uses TRBV6-5 and TRBJ1-5; D gene unclear. The CDR3 has 14 residues. V was cut by 8 bases and J by 2 bases, with 13 bases left in between. The V gene's germline CDR1 is MNHEY and CDR2 SVGAGI. CDR3 loop: CASSERAGNQPQHF. For the CDR3, the DNA is TGTGCCAGCTCAGAGCGGGCGGGCAATCAGCCCCAGCATTTT.

The chain combines TRBV5-8 with TRBJ1-2; D is perhaps TRBD1 (5 bases). Germline CDR1 is SGHTS and CDR2 is YDEGEE. V was trimmed by 4 bases and J by 5 bases, leaving 15 bases between them. This CDR3 region has 14 residues. In DNA form, the CDR3 reads TGTGCCAGCAGCGGGGGGACGGACGTATATGGCTACACCTTC. Protein product: CASSGGTDVYGYTF.

This sequence joins TRBV11-2 and TRBJ1-3, with D possibly TRBD1 on 6 matching bases. Trimming removed 5 bases at V and 2 bases at J, with 13 bases between. The length of the CDR3 is 15 residues. Germline lookup yields CDR1 SGHAT and CDR2 FQNNGV. The CDR3 region is CASSLGGGAGNTIYF. CDR3 bases: TGTGCCAGCAGCCTCGGGGGGGGCGCTGGAAACACCATATATTTT. The full variable domain, its missing parts supplied by reference TRBV11-2 and TRBJ1-3, is EAGVAQSPRYKIIEKRQSVAFWCNPISGHATLYWYQQILGQGPKLLIQFQNNGVVDDSQLPKDRFSAERLKGVDSTLKIQPAKLEDSAVYLCASSLGGGAGNTIYFGEGSWLTVV.

The V and J genes are TRBV11-3 and TRBJ2-1, with TRBD2 matching 11 bases. V trimming: 2 bases; J trimming: 9 bases; junction bases outside the gene matches: 6. The CDR3 sequence is 15 residues long. Germline V gene lookup returns CDR1 SGHNT and CDR2 YENEEA. CDR3 in amino acids: CASSLTSGSFGEQFF. CDR3 nucleotide sequence: TGTGCCAGCAGCTTAACTAGCGGGAGCTTCGGTGAGCAGTTCTTC.

V usage is TRBV6-5 and J usage is TRBJ2-7; weak D call: TRBD2 (6 bases). V was trimmed by 5 bases and J by 2 bases, leaving 13 bases between them. CDR1 is MNHEY and CDR2 is SVGAGI in the germline V gene. The length of the CDR3 is 14 residues. Written as DNA, the CDR3 is TGTGCCAGCAGTACCCGGGGGTATACCTACGAGCAGTACTTC. As protein: CASSTRGYTYEQYF.